The clone carrying this T cell receptor beta chain appeared a few times. The germline gives CDR1 LNHDA, CDR2 SQIVND (reference sequence). V lost 6 bases, J lost 4 bases, and 9 bases lay in between. The CDR3 has 12 residues. This entry belongs to a study of T-cell memory formation after mild COVID-19. Study background: Clustering of TCRs was largely donor specific.

5'RACE, which relied on constant-segment primers, yielded TCR alpha and TCR beta cDNA libraries carrying sample barcodes and UMIs. TCRdb recomputed calls from the 5' RACE reads with MiXCR, one row per CDR3 protein. The sample contains roughly 100,000 distinct CDR3 sequences, over 12% of which appear only once. The V and J genes are TRBV19 and TRBJ1-2; no firm D call. Sequenced input: PBMCs or a T cell subset sorted from them (not recorded which). The receptor was derived from a man between 18 and 35 years old who had mild COVID-19 (a few samples of this study predate the infection). Cell type and time point are not known. Here the CDR3 reads CASRGAFYGYTF. The CDR3 DNA reads TGTGCCAGTAGGGGAGCGTTCTATGGCTACACCTTC.